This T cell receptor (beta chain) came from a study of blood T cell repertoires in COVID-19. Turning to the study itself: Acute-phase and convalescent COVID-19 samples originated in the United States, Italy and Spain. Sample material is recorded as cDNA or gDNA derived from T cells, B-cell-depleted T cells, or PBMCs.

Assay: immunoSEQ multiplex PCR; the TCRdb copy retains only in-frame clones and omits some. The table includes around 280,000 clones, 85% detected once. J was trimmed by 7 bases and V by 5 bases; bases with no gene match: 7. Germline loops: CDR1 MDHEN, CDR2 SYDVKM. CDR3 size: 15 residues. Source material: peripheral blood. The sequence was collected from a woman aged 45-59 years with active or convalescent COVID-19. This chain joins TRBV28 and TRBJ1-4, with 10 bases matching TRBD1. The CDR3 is CASSVSGQGVEKLFF. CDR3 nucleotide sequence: TGTGCCAGCAGTGTAAGCGGACAGGGGGTTGAAAAACTGTTTTTT.